This entry concerns a single T cell receptor beta chain. Antigen unknown. The sample's time point: week 3, after first cycle of checkpoint inhibitor. Blood was drawn before treatment and at week 3 after checkpoint blockade. Patients had no prior systemic cancer treatment, immunosuppressants or other active cancers. The data derive from a study of blood T cell dynamics during melanoma immunotherapy. Overall study context: Patients with metastatic melanoma got pembrolizumab or nivolumab-ipilimumab as first-line care. Study-wide results and limits: Unlike progressors, later disease-control patients had W3 repertoires gaining clonality or diversity.

Using immunoSEQ multiplex PCR, the repertoire was profiled, and TCRdb retains in-frame clones only, with some absent. The sample lists about 7,300 clones; about 80% were seen once. Germline V gene data show CDR1 as SGHRS and CDR2 as YFSETQ. CDR3 size: 17 residues. V was trimmed by 4 bases and J by 0 bases, leaving 18 bases between them. The sequenced sample was blood, obtained from a patient treated with checkpoint blockade. This TCR was sampled from a human donor with melanoma. This chain connects TRBV5-1 to TRBJ2-3; the D is unclear. CDR3 residues: CASSPGSSSPSTDTQYF. The CDR3 region has the DNA TGCGCCAGCAGCCCGGGTTCGTCTTCTCCTAGCACAGATACGCAGTATTTT.